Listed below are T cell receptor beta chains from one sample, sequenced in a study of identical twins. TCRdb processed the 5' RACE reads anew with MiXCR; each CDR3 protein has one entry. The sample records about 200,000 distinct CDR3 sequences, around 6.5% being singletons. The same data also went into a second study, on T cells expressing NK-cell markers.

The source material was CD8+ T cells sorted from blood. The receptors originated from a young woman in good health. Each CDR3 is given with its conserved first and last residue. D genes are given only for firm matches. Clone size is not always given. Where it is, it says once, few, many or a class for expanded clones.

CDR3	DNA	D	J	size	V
CASSGPRGGRNNEQFF	TGTGCCAGCAGCGGCCCACGGGGGGGCCGGAACAATGAGCAGTTCTTC	TRBD2	TRBJ2-1	NA	TRBV7-9
CASMSAGELFF	TGTGCCAGCATGAGCGCCGGGGAGCTGTTTTTT	NA	TRBJ2-2	many	TRBV6-2/TRBV6-3
CASSPSTPVPAVGETQYF	TGTGCCAGCTCACCCTCTACTCCCGTCCCTGCCGTGGGGGAGACCCAGTACTTC	NA	TRBJ2-5	many	TRBV18
CASSGWASTDTQYF	TGTGCCAGCAGCGGGTGGGCTAGCACAGATACGCAGTATTTT	NA	TRBJ2-3	NA	TRBV7-9
CASSLFPPPGELFF	TGTGCCAGCAGCTTATTCCCCCCCCCCGGGGAGCTGTTTTTT	NA	TRBJ2-2	few	TRBV7-6
CASSEFGGGAGTQYF	TGTGCCAGCAGTGAATTCGGCGGGGGGGCGGGGACCCAGTACTTC	TRBD2	TRBJ2-5	NA	TRBV6-1
CSARETGTMNTEAFF	TGCAGTGCTAGAGAGACAGGGACCATGAACACTGAAGCTTTCTTT	TRBD1	TRBJ1-1	few	TRBV20-1
CASRTDRYEQYF	TGTGCCAGCAGGACCGACAGATACGAGCAGTACTTC	NA	TRBJ2-7	many	TRBV11-2
CASSQGGQGLMNTEAFF	TGCGCCAGCAGCCAAGGGGGACAGGGGCTGATGAACACTGAAGCTTTCTTT	TRBD1	TRBJ1-1	NA	TRBV4-1
CASSQGGSGGYNEQFF	TGCGCCAGCAGCCAAGGGGGGAGCGGGGGCTACAATGAGCAGTTCTTC	TRBD2	TRBJ2-1	medium-sized	TRBV4-3
CASSQQGPPGELFF	TGTGCCAGCAGCCAACAAGGCCCCCCCGGGGAGCTGTTTTTT	NA	TRBJ2-2	many	TRBV14
CASSQRGGSSYEQYF	TGTGCCAGCAGCCAGCGCGGGGGCAGCTCCTACGAGCAGTACTTC	NA	TRBJ2-7	few	TRBV4-2
CASSGPRQSSYNEQFF	TGCGCCAGCAGTGGCCCTCGACAAAGCTCCTACAATGAGCAGTTCTTC	NA	TRBJ2-1	many	TRBV10-2
CASSFRDLQYF	TGTGCCAGCAGTTTTAGAGATCTGCAGTATTTT	NA	TRBJ2-3	NA	TRBV12-3/TRBV12-4
CASSQKGVMNTEAFF	TGCGCCAGCAGCCAAAAAGGAGTTATGAACACTGAAGCTTTCTTT	NA	TRBJ1-1	NA	TRBV4-3
CASSLGQASNSPLHF	TGTGCCAGCAGCTTAGGGCAGGCGAGTAATTCACCCCTCCACTTT	NA	TRBJ1-6	NA	TRBV13
CASSLGARGGSYNEQFF	TGTGCCAGCAGCTTAGGGGCCAGGGGGGGCTCCTACAATGAGCAGTTCTTC	NA	TRBJ2-1	few	TRBV7-2
CASSGLESYEQYF	TGTGCCAGCAGCGGTCTAGAGTCCTACGAGCAGTACTTC	NA	TRBJ2-7	few	TRBV27
CASSYSSLSVTEAFF	TGTGCCAGCAGTTACTCGTCGTTATCAGTCACTGAAGCTTTCTTT	NA	TRBJ1-1	few	TRBV6-5
CSARDYKRGRMGDTEAFF	TGCAGTGCTAGAGATTATAAGAGGGGCCGAATGGGGGACACTGAAGCTTTCTTT	NA	TRBJ1-1	few	TRBV20-1
CASKPSWDSSYNEQFF	TGTGCCAGCAAACCTAGCTGGGACAGCTCCTACAATGAGCAGTTCTTC	TRBD1	TRBJ2-1	few	TRBV27
CASSPIAGGPETQYF	TGTGCCAGCAGCCCCATAGCGGGAGGGCCCGAGACCCAGTACTTC	TRBD2	TRBJ2-5	NA	TRBV9
CASSQAGHHPGNEQFF	TGCGCCAGCAGCCAAGCCGGCCACCACCCTGGGAATGAGCAGTTCTTC	NA	TRBJ2-1	NA	TRBV4-1
CASSYGTGDWEKGYTF	TGTGCCAGCAGCTACGGGACAGGGGATTGGGAGAAAGGCTACACCTTC	TRBD1	TRBJ1-2	NA	TRBV7-9